Each of the 9 T cell receptor beta chains below was sequenced from the same sample in a study of cytotoxic CD8 clonotypes in ibrutinib-treated CLL. Some clones are missing from TCRdb's copy, which holds only in-frame ones; the method was immunoSEQ multiplex PCR. The table lists approximately 340,000 clones, over 55% of them singletons. Material: PBMCs, obtained after 36 months of ibrutinib treatment. Receptors originate from a human donor with chronic lymphocytic leukemia.

The V call is TRBV15, the J call TRBJ2-2, with D unresolved. Germline CDR1 and CDR2: LNHNV and YYDKDF (reference sequence). V shed 3 bases and J shed 5 bases, with 16 bases lying between them. The CDR3 spans 16 residues. The CDR3 protein is CATSSPRVDWTGELFF. CDR3 nucleotides: TGTGCCACCAGCAGTCCTCGGGTAGACTGGACCGGGGAGCTGTTTTTT.

The chain carries TRBV7-9 and TRBJ2-7, with D possibly TRBD1 on 6 matching bases. Germline CDR1 SEHNR, CDR2 FQNEAQ (reference sequence). The CDR3 is made up of 15 amino acids. V lost 5 bases and J 2 bases, leaving 16 bases between the germline ends. The CDR3 sequence: CASSGIGQRTYEQYF. DNA for the CDR3: TGTGCCAGCAGCGGTATCGGACAGAGAACCTACGAGCAGTACTTC.

Regarding this clone: Other DNA sequences from this sample encode an identical CDR3 as well. This chain links TRBV5-1 with TRBJ2-7; no definite D call. The CDR3 spans 13 residues. The ends were cut back, 0 bases at V and 1 base at J, with 5 bases in the middle. The germline gives CDR1 SGHRS, CDR2 YFSETQ. In DNA, the CDR3 is TGCGCCAGCAGCTTGGGTTCGTCCTACGAGCAGTACTTC. As protein: CASSLGSSYEQYF.

There are a few counts of this clone. The chain uses TRBV7-8 and TRBJ1-2, with D possibly being TRBD1 (6 bases). The V gene lost 1 base and the J gene lost 8 bases, with 17 bases spanning the gap. From germline, CDR1 is SGHVS and CDR2 FQNEAQ. There are 15 residues in the CDR3. As DNA, the CDR3 is TGTGCCAGCAGCTTAGACAGGGCCGGTGACGGCGGCTACACCTTC. This translates into CASSLDRAGDGGYTF.

The CDR3, as DNA: TGTGCCAGCAGCTTCTGGGGGCCCAAAAACATTCAGTACTTC. Translation gives CASSFWGPKNIQYF. The chain has TRBV7-2 and TRBJ2-4, with a tentative D call TRBD1 (6 bases). The CDR3 runs to 14 residues. V was cut by 3 bases and J by 2 bases, with 8 bases left in between. Germline lookup yields CDR1 SGHTA and CDR2 FQGNSA. Full variable domain (missing parts from reference TRBV7-2 and TRBJ2-4): GAGVSQSPSNKVTEKGKDVELRCDPISGHTALYWYRQSLGQGLEFLIYFQGNSAPDKSGLPSDRFSAERTGGSVSTLTIQRTQQEDSAVYLCASSFWGPKNIQYFGAGTRLSVL.

This clone was seen more than once but under ten times. The chain links TRBV5-1 to TRBJ1-6, with TRBD1 identical over 7 bases. This CDR3 has 15 residues. Germline values: CDR1 SGHRS, CDR2 YFSETQ. With V trimmed by 3 bases and J by 7 bases, 7 bases remained unmatched. CDR3 DNA: TGCGCCAGCAGCTATCGGGACAGTTCGAATTCACCCCTCCACTTT. Its protein is CASSYRDSSNSPLHF.

This clone has just a few counts. This chain joins TRBV28 and TRBJ1-3, with a possible D match to TRBD1 (5 bases). V was pared by 3 bases and J by 3 bases, with 6 bases between. Germline CDR1 and CDR2: MDHEN and SYDVKM. The CDR3 extends over 13 amino acids. The DNA for the CDR3 is TGTGCCAGCAGTTTCGGGGGTGGAAACACCATATATTTT. Its translation is CASSFGGGNTIYF.

V usage is TRBV7-2 and J usage is TRBJ2-7, with D uncertain. V was clipped by 3 bases and J by 3 bases, with 15 bases between them. The germline V gene encodes CDR1 SGHTA and CDR2 FQGNSA. CDR3 length: 15 residues. CDR3 sequence reads: CASSFQAANLYEQYF. The DNA for the CDR3 is TGTGCCAGCAGCTTTCAGGCGGCGAATCTCTACGAGCAGTACTTC. Filled out from reference TRBV7-2 and TRBJ2-7, the complete variable domain reads GAGVSQSPSNKVTEKGKDVELRCDPISGHTALYWYRQSLGQGLEFLIYFQGNSAPDKSGLPSDRFSAERTGGSVSTLTIQRTQQEDSAVYLCASSFQAANLYEQYFGPGTRLTVT.

This clone appeared a few times. The chain joins TRBV11-2 to TRBJ1-2, with D possibly being TRBD1 (5 bases). Germline CDR1 reads SGHAT; CDR2 reads FQNNGV. The V gene lost 3 bases and the J gene lost 3 bases, with 8 bases spanning the gap. The CDR3 runs 13 residues. The CDR3 DNA follows: TGTGCCAGCAGCTTCTCGGGACACTATGGCTACACCTTC. Amino acid sequence: CASSFSGHYGYTF. Looking up the rest from reference TRBV11-2 and TRBJ1-2 gives the full variable domain: EAGVAQSPRYKIIEKRQSVAFWCNPISGHATLYWYQQILGQGPKLLIQFQNNGVVDDSQLPKDRFSAERLKGVDSTLKIQPAKLEDSAVYLCASSFSGHYGYTFGSGTRLTVV.